The T cell receptor beta chain described here comes from a study of shared T cell receptors in the human thymus. TCRdb's table, derived via immunoSEQ multiplex PCR, lists solely in-frame clones and lacks some. The profile covers 720,000 or so clones, with approximately 85% appearing a single time and roughly 0.01% taken by the ten largest. Trimming stripped 2 bases from V and 7 bases from J, with 15 bases between. This CDR3 is 14 amino acids long. CDR1 and CDR2 (germline): SGHVS, FQNEAQ. In addition, the sample was reused for a study of human thymus T cells. As that report states: Related research described strongly overlapping thymic repertoires in unrelated people.

This rearrangement joins TRBV7-8 to TRBJ2-7; D gene uncertain. This clonotype originated in a girl under three years old with a congenital heart defect. The sample was thymocytes. The CDR3 loop is CASSLRVIACEQYF. CDR3 bases: TGTGCCAGCAGCTTACGGGTTATCGCGTGTGAGCAGTACTTC.